The present TCR beta chain was sequenced within a study of blood T cell repertoires in COVID-19. Study background: Sources were T cells, B-cell-depleted T cells, or PBMCs; the material itself was cDNA or gDNA.

The CDR3 sequence is 14 residues long. V lost 1 base to trimming and J lost 2 bases, with 8 bases between them. The germline gives CDR1 SEHNR, CDR2 FQNEAQ (reference sequence). The protocol was immunoSEQ multiplex PCR, while the TCRdb copy is restricted to in-frame clones and leaves out a portion. The sample consists of approximately 97,000 clones, 86% of them appearing once. This clone was detected once. The sequencing sample was made of peripheral blood. This chain connects TRBV7-9 to TRBJ1-1; the D gene is possibly TRBD1 (5 bases). The receptor comes from a woman aged 80 or older with acute or convalescent COVID-19. The CDR3 DNA reads as TGTGCCAGCAGCTTAGGACAGCCCAACACTGAAGCTTTCTTT. Translating gives CASSLGQPNTEAFF.